Listed here is a single TCR beta chain. Reprocessing the 5' RACE reads, TCRdb reports a single entry for every CDR3 protein and omits DNA. The specimen's table records about 460,000 distinct CDR3 sequences. The data stem from a study of T cells expressing NK-cell markers. This CDR3 is built from 14 residues. Germline CDR1 reads DFQATT; CDR2 reads SNEGSKA (reference sequence). The specimen sequenced was blood T cells: a sorted CD56 or NKG2C T cell subset, CD4+ or CD8+ T cells, or bulk PBMC T cells (not recorded which). The receptor was isolated from a woman aged 50 to 60 in good health. The chain uses TRBV20-1 and TRBJ1-1; TCRdb picks TRBD1, but there is no DNA to check that call. This chain's CDR3 is CSARLEGALGEAFF.